This record covers a single TCR beta chain. This clonotype was observed at least ten times. This receptor's antigen is unknown. Base qualities are not at hand, and no much larger clone is one base apart. The data stem from a study of CD8 T cells in ankylosing spondylitis (dated by TCRdb to 2017 to 2019). Concerning the study at large: The study set out to find disease-linked TCR variants by profiling T cell receptor beta repertoires in ankylosing spondylitis patients and healthy donors. The full study cohort comprised some 27 ankylosing spondylitis patients and about 110 healthy donors. Samples of peripheral blood were taken, and for ankylosing spondylitis patients, synovial fluid was collected as well. Overall results and qualifications from the work: Significant enrichment of the disease-linked clones was reported in matched synovial fluid samples from ankylosing spondylitis patients. The disease-linked clones had a CD8+ phenotype and were found at relatively low frequencies in peripheral blood. A TCR beta motif of several highly homologous amino acid variants appeared characteristic of blood from ankylosing spondylitis patients. Some motif variants had previously been reported in the synovial fluid and blood of reactive arthritis patients, which suggests shared mechanisms of disease initiation.

Sequenced on an Illumina HiSeq 2500. TCR beta libraries were prepared by quantitative 5'-RACE with molecular barcodes. Regarding the original processing steps: A new computational method based on a probabilistic model of VDJ rearrangement was used to identify disease-linked TCR variants. TCRdb trimmed public reads at Q25 via fastp, called clones via MiXCR and kept in-frame beta chains. Rows with one shared CDR3 protein collapse into an entry with the most common genes and DNA. The V and J calls reflect TCRdb's pipeline rather than the authors' work. Present in this sample are about 480,000 distinct CDR3 sequences, more than 15% of which were seen just once. Of the sample, approximately 0.97% is held by the ten largest clones. CDR1 and CDR2, per the germline V gene (reference sequence), are SEHNR and FQNEAQ. Measured from the cysteine to the phenylalanine, the CDR3 is 15 residues long. Kept here is only the CDR3 DNA, which spans 45 bases and is read in frame from base 1. After removal of 5 bases from V and 3 bases from J, the junction retains 7 bases not matched to a gene.

The sequence was obtained from a male donor with ankylosing spondylitis. The receptor chain draws on TRBV7-9 and TRBJ2-3, and 8 bases in between align with TRBD1. Sequencing was performed on blood, either unsorted or a sorted T cell fraction (not recorded which). Read as DNA, the sequence is TGTGCCAGCAGCCCGAACAGGGGGAGGACAGATACGCAGTATTTT. This translates into CASSPNRGRTDTQYF.